Listed below are T cell receptor beta chains from one sample, sequenced in a study of CD8+CD57+ T cells in acquired aplastic anemia. TCRdb ran MiXCR on the reads and lists one entry per CDR3 protein. The sample has hundreds of thousands of distinct CDR3 sequences; about two thirds are singletons. Sequenced input: sorted CD4+, CD8+, or CD8+CD57+ T cells (not recorded which) from PBMCs. The receptors were sampled from a human donor in good health, serving as a control. CDR3s include the opening cysteine and the closing phenylalanine or tryptophan. Some rows mark clone size as missing; the rest say once, few, many or name a class of expanded clone.

V gene | clone size | CDR3 length | CDR3 protein
TRBV7-6 | many | 16 | CASSLGRGDLVYGYTF
TRBV10-3 | few | 14 | CAISEPDRDYGNTF
TRBV19 | many | 14 | CASRPQGRNTEAFF
TRBV7-2 | once | 11 | CASSQGGAIFF
TRBV7-2 | - | 13 | CASSSGSGDTQYF
TRBV7-9 | - | 15 | CASSQGTGYEQYFHF
TRBV20-1 | - | 16 | CSASRTSYANTGELFF
TRBV10-3 | many | 15 | CAIRPGVAGANVLTF
TRBV7-2 | - | 13 | CASSSGQGGFQYF
TRBV4-3 | - | 16 | CASSSNWGRENEKLFF
TRBV2 | - | 14 | CASSRQDGNPGQLF
TRBV7-2 | - | 13 | CASSVEQGETQYF
TRBV7-4 | many | 15 | CASSSHRVLNEKLFF
TRBV20-1 | many | 15 | CSARGTYRGQETQYF
TRBV20-1 | once | 13 | CSATTFRRDELYF
TRBV7-9 | - | 15 | CASSLGTANYGYTFF
TRBV7-2 | - | 16 | CASSPPGAGGRNEQFF
TRBV3-1 | many | 15 | CASSLSRGVSEKLFF
TRBV7-2 | - | 16 | CASSLGQGPPGETQYF
TRBV5-1 | - | 13 | CASSWTETYGYTF
TRBV5-4 | many | 14 | CASSLEKGAGGYTF
TRBV15 | - | 14 | CAIRRDSTTNEQFF
TRBV7-6 | - | 15 | CASSLVDRVSENLFF
TRBV6-4 | many | 12 | CASSDRDNEQFF
TRBV19 | - | 14 | CASIRGFSYNDQFF
TRBV19 | - | 15 | CASSMGGGATYEQYF
TRBV19 | few | 16 | CASTTRTSGGKGEQFF
TRBV7-3 | - | 16 | CASSLWRGGGTDSQYF
TRBV25-1 | - | 17 | CASSLALLVGDGQPQHF
TRBV24-1 | - | 12 | CATLPRTYEQYF
TRBV9 | - | 14 | CASSKTGTNEELFF
TRBV24-1 | many | 13 | CATSSSSTDTQYF
TRBV5-1 | once | 13 | CASSLDQYNEQFF
TRBV14 | many | 14 | CASSRKGPPETQYF
TRBV11-2 | - | 16 | CASSLNRGTVTDTQYF
TRBV6-5 | many | 15 | CASTPNWGANQPQHF
TRBV19 | - | 16 | CATSEQNRGQSQPQHF
TRBV29-1 | few | 15 | CSVEDRPRTPDTQYF
TRBV4-2 | many | 16 | CASSPLVGGGTGELFF
TRBV2 | - | 14 | CASCEGGYQETQYF
TRBV14 | many | 15 | CASSQAGGGNTEAFF
TRBV3-1 | - | 15 | CASSPRQGQDSPLHF
TRBV24-1 | - | 17 | CATSDRTRGASYNEQFF
TRBV5-4 | - | 23 | CASSLKRCSARFRKAGGSYEQYF
TRBV7-9 | - | 14 | CASSQNRGTGTLHF
TRBV3-1 | few | 14 | CASSQVRQNHGYTF
TRBV2 | many | 14 | CASSGEGRGDTQYF
TRBV7-8 | - | 14 | CASSPTRGVQPQHF
TRBV2 | - | 15 | CASLGQGGFQGTQYF
TRBV20-1 | - | 14 | CSARVPGGGETQYF
TRBV7-9 | once | 14 | CASSQGNGTDKQYF
TRBV9 | few | 16 | CASSADRGGHQETQYF
TRBV5-1 | many | 14 | CASREQGDPYEQYF
TRBV9 | - | 16 | CASNDPAAGGTDTQYF
TRBV12-3/TRBV12-4 | few | 18 | CASTQMILAGATYNEQFF
TRBV11-2 | - | 13 | CASSLQGANVLTF
TRBV5-1 | many | 15 | CASSLVARGPGGYTF
TRBV7-2 | - | 15 | CASSSQGGDHHQQFF
TRBV4-1 | - | 19 | CASSQGVRGTTPGNTEAFF